This TCR beta chain was recovered during a study of cytomegalovirus exposure and HLA in healthy donors. At sampling all donors were nominally healthy, likely with unrecorded immune exposures. The PCR contained 60 Vbeta and 13 Jbeta primers. The protocol was immunoSEQ multiplex PCR, while the TCRdb copy is restricted to in-frame clones and leaves out a portion. Its table lists some 150,000 clones. The sample taken for sequencing was PBMCs. The TCR was taken from a woman between 18 and 29 years old in good health and CMV-seropositive.

The CDR3 region is CASSLVIGTSSYNEQFF. CDR3 nucleotides: TGTGCCAGCAGCTTGGTTATCGGGACTTCTTCCTACAATGAGCAGTTCTTC. The chain links TRBV5-6 to TRBJ2-1; perhaps TRBD2 as D (6 bases). Trimming removed 0 bases from V and 1 base from J, with 14 bases in between. CDR1 and CDR2 from the germline V gene are SGHDT and YYEEEE. The CDR3 consists of 17 residues.